Included here is one TCR beta chain sequence, with context. The antigen is undetermined. The data are from a study of cytomegalovirus exposure and HLA in healthy donors. Use of 60 Vbeta and 13 Jbeta primers characterized the PCR. The repertoire was sequenced with immunoSEQ multiplex PCR; TCRdb's copy has only in-frame clones and lacks some. This sample has about 70,000 clones, with about nine tenths found just once. Trimming removed 2 bases from V and 2 bases from J; junction bases left unmatched: 9. Germline CDR1 is GTSNPN and CDR2 is SVGIG (reference sequence). The CDR3 totals 17 residues. Points from the study as a whole: Accurate HLA-A and HLA-B prediction from TCR beta sequences was reported for most subjects.

This sequence joins TRBV30 and TRBJ2-7; 13 positions match TRBD2. The sequenced material came from PBMCs. The sequence derives from a woman younger than 45 in good health and CMV-seronegative. This chain's CDR3 is CAWSPSPGTSGTYEQYF. The DNA of the CDR3 is TGTGCCTGGAGTCCTTCACCCGGGACTAGCGGGACCTACGAGCAGTACTTC.